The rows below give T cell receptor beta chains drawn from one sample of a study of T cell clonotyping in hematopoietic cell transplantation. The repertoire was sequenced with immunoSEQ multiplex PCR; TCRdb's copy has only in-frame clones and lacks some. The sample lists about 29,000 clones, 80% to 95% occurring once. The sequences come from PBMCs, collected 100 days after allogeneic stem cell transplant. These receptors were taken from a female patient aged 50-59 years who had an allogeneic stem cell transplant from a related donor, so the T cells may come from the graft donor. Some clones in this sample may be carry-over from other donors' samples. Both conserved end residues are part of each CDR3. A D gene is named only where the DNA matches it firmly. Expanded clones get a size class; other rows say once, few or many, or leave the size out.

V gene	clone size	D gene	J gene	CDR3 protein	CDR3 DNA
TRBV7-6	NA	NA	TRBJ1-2	CASTPGVNYGYTF	TGTGCCAGCACCCCGGGAGTTAACTATGGCTACACCTTC
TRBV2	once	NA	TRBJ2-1	CASRNPPSEQFF	TGTGCCAGCAGGAACCCCCCGAGTGAGCAGTTCTTC
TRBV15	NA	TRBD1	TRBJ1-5	CATSRTTGGGQPQHF	TGTGCCACCAGCAGAACGACAGGGGGAGGTCAGCCCCAGCATTTT
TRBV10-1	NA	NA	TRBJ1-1	CASSESKGTFTEAFF	TGCGCCAGCAGTGAGTCCAAAGGGACGTTCACTGAAGCTTTCTTT
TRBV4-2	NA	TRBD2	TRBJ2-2	CASSQGSRLAGGTTGELFF	TGTGCCAGCAGCCAAGGTTCCCGACTAGCGGGGGGAACCACCGGGGAGCTGTTTTTT
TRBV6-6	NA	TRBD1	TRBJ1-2	CASSRGQGDYGYTF	TGTGCCAGCAGCCGGGGACAGGGTGACTATGGCTACACCTTC
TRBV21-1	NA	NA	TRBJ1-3	CASSTGLGTGNTIYF	TGTGCCAGCAGCACGGGCCTGGGAACTGGAAACACCATATATTTT
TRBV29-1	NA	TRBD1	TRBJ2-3	CSVDQGEFTDTQYF	TGCAGCGTTGATCAGGGGGAATTCACAGATACGCAGTATTTT
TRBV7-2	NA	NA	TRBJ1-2	CASTPDRGYGYTF	TGTGCCAGCACCCCCGACAGAGGATATGGCTACACCTTC
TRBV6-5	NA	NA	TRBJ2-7	CASSSLVEQYF	TGTGCCAGCAGTTCCCTGGTGGAGCAGTACTTC
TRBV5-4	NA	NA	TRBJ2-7	CASSLTGGASPYEQYF	TGTGCCAGCAGCTTGACTGGGGGAGCTAGCCCCTACGAGCAGTACTTC
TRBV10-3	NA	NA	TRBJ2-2	CAISPGTQNTGELFF	TGTGCCATCAGCCCCGGGACACAGAACACCGGGGAGCTGTTTTTT
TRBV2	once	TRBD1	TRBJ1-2	CASSDRGRGGYTF	TGTGCCAGCAGCGACAGGGGGCGCGGTGGCTACACCTTC
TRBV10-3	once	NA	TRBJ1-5	CAISSGTNQPQHF	TGTGCCATCAGTTCAGGGACCAATCAGCCCCAGCATTTT
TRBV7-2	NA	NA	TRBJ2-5	CASSAIGETQYF	TGTGCCAGCAGCGCCATAGGAGAGACCCAGTACTTC
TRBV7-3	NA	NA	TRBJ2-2	CASTPQNTGELFF	TGTGCCAGCACCCCCCAGAACACCGGGGAGCTGTTTTTT
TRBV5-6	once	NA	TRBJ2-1	CASSLPSQGVEQFF	TGTGCCAGCAGCTTGCCTTCACAGGGAGTTGAGCAGTTCTTC
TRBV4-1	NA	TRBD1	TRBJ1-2	CASSSRQGSYGYTF	TGCGCCAGCAGCTCTAGACAGGGGAGCTATGGCTACACCTTC
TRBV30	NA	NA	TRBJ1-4	CAWSILRGANEKLFF	TGTGCCTGGAGTATACTGCGGGGGGCGAATGAAAAACTGTTTTTT
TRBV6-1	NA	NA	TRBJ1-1	CASSRGQSDTEAFF	TGTGCCAGCAGCCGAGGACAGTCGGACACTGAAGCTTTCTTT